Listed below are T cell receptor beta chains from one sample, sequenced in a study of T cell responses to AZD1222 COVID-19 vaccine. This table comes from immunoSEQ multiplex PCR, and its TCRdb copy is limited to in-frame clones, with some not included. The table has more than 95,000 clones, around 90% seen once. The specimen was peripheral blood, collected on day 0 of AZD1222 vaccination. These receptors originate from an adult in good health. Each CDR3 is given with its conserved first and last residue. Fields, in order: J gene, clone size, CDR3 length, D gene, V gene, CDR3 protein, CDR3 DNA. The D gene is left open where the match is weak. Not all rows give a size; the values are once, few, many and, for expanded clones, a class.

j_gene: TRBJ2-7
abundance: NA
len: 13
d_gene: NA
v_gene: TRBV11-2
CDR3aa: CASSRQHRDEQYF
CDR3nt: TGTGCCAGCAGCCGACAGCACAGGGACGAGCAGTACTTC

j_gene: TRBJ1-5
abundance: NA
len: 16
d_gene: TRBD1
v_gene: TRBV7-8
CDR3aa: CASSLVRWTGNQPQHF
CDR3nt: TGTGCCAGCAGCTTAGTCAGGTGGACAGGAAATCAGCCCCAGCATTTT

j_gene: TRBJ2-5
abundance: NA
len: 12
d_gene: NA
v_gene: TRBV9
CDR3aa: CASSGLQETQYF
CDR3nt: TGTGCCAGCAGCGGCCTCCAAGAGACCCAGTACTTC

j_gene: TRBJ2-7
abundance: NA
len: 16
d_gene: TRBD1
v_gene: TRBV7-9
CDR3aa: CASSFWSRGWSYEQYF
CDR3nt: TGTGCCAGCAGCTTCTGGAGCAGGGGGTGGAGCTACGAGCAGTACTTC

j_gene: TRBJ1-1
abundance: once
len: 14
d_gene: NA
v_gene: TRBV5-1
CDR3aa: CASSFRDQNTEAFF
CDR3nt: TGCGCCAGCAGCTTTAGGGACCAGAACACTGAAGCTTTCTTT

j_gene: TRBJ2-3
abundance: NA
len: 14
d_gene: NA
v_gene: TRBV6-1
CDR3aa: CASSERGRADTQYF
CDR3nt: TGTGCCAGCAGTGAAAGAGGTAGGGCAGATACGCAGTATTTT

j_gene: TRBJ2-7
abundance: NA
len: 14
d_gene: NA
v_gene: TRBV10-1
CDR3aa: CASSVRGAAYEQYF
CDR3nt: TGCGCCAGCAGTGTCCGGGGGGCCGCCTACGAGCAGTACTTC

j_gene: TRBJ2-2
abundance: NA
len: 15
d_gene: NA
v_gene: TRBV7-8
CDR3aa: CASSLRQANTGELFF
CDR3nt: TGTGCCAGCAGCTTAAGGCAGGCAAACACCGGGGAGCTGTTTTTT

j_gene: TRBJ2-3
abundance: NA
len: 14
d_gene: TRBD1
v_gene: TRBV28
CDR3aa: CASSRTGKSDTQYF
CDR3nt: TGTGCCAGCAGTCGGACAGGGAAGTCAGATACGCAGTATTTT

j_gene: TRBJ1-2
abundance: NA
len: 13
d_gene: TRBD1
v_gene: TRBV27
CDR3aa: CASRGQTGTGYTF
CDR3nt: TGTGCCAGCAGGGGCCAGACAGGGACTGGCTACACCTTC

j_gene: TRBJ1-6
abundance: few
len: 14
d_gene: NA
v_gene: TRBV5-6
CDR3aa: CASSLWVLNSPLHF
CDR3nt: TGTGCCAGCAGCTTGTGGGTTCTTAATTCACCCCTCCACTTT

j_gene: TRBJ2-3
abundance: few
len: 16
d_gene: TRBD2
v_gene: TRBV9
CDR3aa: CASSVGASGVSDTQYF
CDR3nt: TGTGCCAGCAGCGTAGGGGCTAGCGGGGTCTCAGATACGCAGTATTTT

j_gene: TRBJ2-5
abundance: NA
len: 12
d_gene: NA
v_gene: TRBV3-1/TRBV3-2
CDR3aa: CASSQVPGTQYF
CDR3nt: TGTGCCAGCAGCCAAGTACCCGGGACCCAGTACTTC

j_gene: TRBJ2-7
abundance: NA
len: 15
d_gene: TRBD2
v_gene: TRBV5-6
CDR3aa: CASSLSLAGGGEQYF
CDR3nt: TGTGCCAGCAGCTTGAGCCTAGCGGGGGGTGGTGAGCAGTACTTC

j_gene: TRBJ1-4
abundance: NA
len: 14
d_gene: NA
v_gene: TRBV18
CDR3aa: CASSPPTENEKLFF
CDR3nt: TGTGCCAGCTCACCACCGACAGAAAATGAAAAACTGTTTTTT

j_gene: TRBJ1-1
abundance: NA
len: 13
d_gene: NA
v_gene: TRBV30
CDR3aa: CAWSVRTGNEAFF
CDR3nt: TGTGCCTGGAGTGTACGAACAGGAAATGAAGCTTTCTTT

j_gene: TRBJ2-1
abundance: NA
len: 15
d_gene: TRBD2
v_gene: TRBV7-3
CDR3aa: CASSLTSGGAGEQFF
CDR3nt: TGTGCCAGCAGCTTAACAAGCGGGGGGGCCGGTGAGCAGTTCTTC

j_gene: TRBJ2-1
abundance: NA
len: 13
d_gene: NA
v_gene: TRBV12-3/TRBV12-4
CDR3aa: CASTRPRVNEQFF
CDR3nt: TGTGCCAGCACGCGGCCCCGAGTTAATGAGCAGTTCTTC

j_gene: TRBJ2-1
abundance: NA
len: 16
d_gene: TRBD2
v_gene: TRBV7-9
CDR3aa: CASSTRQGGDYNEQFF
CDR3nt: TGTGCCAGCAGCACAAGGCAGGGAGGGGACTACAATGAGCAGTTCTTC

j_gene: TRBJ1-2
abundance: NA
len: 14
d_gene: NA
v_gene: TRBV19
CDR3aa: CASSPRPQYRGYTF
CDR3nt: TGTGCCAGTTCCCCCCGGCCCCAGTATAGAGGCTACACCTTC

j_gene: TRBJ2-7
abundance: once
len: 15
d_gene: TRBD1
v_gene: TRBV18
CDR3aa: CASSTGQGKGYEQYF
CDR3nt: TGTGCCAGCTCAACAGGACAGGGTAAGGGCTACGAGCAGTACTTC

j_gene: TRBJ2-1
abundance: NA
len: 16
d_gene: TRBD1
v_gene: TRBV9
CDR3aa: CASSVATGTGYNEQFF
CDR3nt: TGTGCCAGCAGCGTAGCCACCGGGACAGGGTACAATGAGCAGTTCTTC

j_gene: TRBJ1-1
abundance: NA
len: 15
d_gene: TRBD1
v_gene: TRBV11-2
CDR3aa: CASSRQGGISTEAFF
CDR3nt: TGTGCCAGCAGCCGACAGGGTGGGATTAGCACTGAAGCTTTTTTT

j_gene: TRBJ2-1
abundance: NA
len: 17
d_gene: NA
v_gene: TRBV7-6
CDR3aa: CASSLAIAGLRDNEQFF
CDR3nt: TGTGCCAGCAGCTTAGCAATCGCGGGGCTTCGGGATAATGAGCAGTTCTTC

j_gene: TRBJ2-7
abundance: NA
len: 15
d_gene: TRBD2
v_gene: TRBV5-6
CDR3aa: CASSLVGGGAYEQYF
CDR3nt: TGTGCCAGCAGCTTGGTAGGCGGGGGGGCTTACGAGCAGTACTTC

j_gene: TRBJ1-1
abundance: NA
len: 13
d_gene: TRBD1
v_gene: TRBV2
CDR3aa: CASSDARDSEAFF
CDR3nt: TGTGCCAGCAGTGACGCTCGGGACAGTGAAGCTTTCTTT

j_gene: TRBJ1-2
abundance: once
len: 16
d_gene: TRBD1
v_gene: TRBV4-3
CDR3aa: CASSPDRARDNYGYTF
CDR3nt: TGCGCCAGCAGCCCAGACAGGGCGAGAGATAACTATGGCTACACCTTC

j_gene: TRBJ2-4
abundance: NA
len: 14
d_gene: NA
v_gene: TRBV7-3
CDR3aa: CASSLTAGKNIQYF
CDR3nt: TGTGCCAGCAGCTTAACCGCTGGGAAAAACATTCAGTACTTC

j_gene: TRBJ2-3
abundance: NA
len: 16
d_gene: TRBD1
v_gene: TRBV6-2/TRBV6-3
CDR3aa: CASSLKQGASTDTQYF
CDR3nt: TGTGCCAGCAGTCTAAAACAGGGGGCTAGTACAGATACGCAGTATTTT

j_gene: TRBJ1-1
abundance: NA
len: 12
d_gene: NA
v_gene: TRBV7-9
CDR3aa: CASSLGRPEAFF
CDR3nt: TGTGCCAGCAGCTTAGGTCGGCCTGAAGCTTTCTTT

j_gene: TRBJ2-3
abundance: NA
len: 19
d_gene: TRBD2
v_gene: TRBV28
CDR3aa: CASSFGLAGGVPGTDTQYF
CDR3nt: TGTGCCAGCAGTTTCGGACTAGCGGGGGGCGTTCCCGGCACAGATACGCAGTATTTT

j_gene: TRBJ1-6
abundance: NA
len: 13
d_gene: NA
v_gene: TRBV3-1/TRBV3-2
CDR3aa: CASSQEGAAPLHF
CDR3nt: TGTGCCAGCAGCCAAGAGGGTGCGGCACCCCTCCACTTT

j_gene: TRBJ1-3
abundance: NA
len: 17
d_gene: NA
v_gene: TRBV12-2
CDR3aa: CASLLGVGTLVGNTIYF
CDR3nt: TGTGCAAGTCTTCTCGGGGTAGGCACATTGGTAGGAAACACCATATATTTT

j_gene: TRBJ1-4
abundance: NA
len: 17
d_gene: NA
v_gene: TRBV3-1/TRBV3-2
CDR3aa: CASSQDQVPWGEEKLFF
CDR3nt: TGTGCCAGCAGCCAAGATCAAGTCCCCTGGGGGGAAGAAAAACTGTTTTTT

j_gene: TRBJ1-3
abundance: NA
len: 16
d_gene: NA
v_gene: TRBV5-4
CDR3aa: CASSPEGGPQENTIYF
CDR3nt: TGTGCCAGCAGCCCCGAGGGGGGACCACAAGAAAACACCATATATTTT

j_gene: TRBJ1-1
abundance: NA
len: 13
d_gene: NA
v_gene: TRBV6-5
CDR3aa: CASSYHGRTEAFF
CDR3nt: TGTGCCAGCAGTTACCACGGACGCACTGAAGCTTTCTTT

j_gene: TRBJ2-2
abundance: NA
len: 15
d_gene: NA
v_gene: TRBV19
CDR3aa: CASSVLELNTGELFF
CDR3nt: TGTGCCAGCAGCGTACTAGAGTTGAACACCGGGGAGCTGTTTTTT

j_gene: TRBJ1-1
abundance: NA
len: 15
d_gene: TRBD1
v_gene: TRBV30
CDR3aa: CAWRDRDRGGTEAFF
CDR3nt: TGTGCCTGGAGGGACCGGGACAGGGGCGGCACTGAAGCTTTCTTT

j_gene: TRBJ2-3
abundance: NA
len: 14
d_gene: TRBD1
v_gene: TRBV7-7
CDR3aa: CASSRTGGTDTQYF
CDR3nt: TGTGCTAGCAGCCGGACAGGGGGCACAGATACGCAGTATTTT

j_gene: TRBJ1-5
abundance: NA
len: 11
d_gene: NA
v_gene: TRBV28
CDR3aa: CASSLMGAQHF
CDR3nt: TGTGCCAGCAGTTTAATGGGGGCCCAGCATTTT

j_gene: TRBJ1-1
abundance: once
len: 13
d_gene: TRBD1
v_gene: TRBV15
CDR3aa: CATSSDRGYEAFF
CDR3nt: TGTGCCACCAGCTCCGACAGGGGGTATGAAGCTTTCTTT

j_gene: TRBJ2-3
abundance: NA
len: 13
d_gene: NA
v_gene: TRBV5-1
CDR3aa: CASSLEDPDTQYF
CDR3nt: TGCGCCAGCAGCTTGGAGGATCCAGATACGCAGTATTTT

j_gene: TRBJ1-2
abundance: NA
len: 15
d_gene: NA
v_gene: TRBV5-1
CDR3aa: CASSLESWGPYGYTF
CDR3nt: TGCGCCAGCAGCTTGGAGTCTTGGGGTCCCTATGGCTACACCTTC

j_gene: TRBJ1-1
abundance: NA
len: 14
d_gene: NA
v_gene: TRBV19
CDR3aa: CASSIGGADTEAFF
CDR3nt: TGTGCCAGTAGTATAGGAGGGGCGGATACTGAAGCTTTCTTT

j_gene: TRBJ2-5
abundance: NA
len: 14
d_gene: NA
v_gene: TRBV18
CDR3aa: CASSPLGGGETQYF
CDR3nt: TGTGCCAGCTCACCACTCGGGGGTGGAGAGACCCAGTACTTC